This section outlines one T cell receptor (beta chain) sequence together with its context. This same CDR3 is encoded by further DNA sequences in the sample. The sample is drawn from a study of T cell changes during pregnancy in multiple sclerosis. In germline, CDR1 is MNHEY, CDR2 SVGAGI. The CDR3 has 16 residues. V shed 0 bases, J shed 4 bases, and the junction held 8 bases outside the gene matches. TCRdb's table, derived via immunoSEQ multiplex PCR, lists solely in-frame clones and lacks some. The repertoire holds approximately 44,000 clones, around 90% seen once, with 0.5% in the top ten. The TCR originated in a female donor in good health, enrolled as a control in a pregnancy study. This specimen was CD4+ T cells from peripheral blood mononuclear cells, taken in the second trimester of pregnancy. This chain joins TRBV6-5 and TRBJ1-2; 7 bases map to TRBD1. The CDR3 reads CASSYSRTGGGYGYTF. In DNA, the CDR3 is TGTGCCAGCAGTTACTCGAGGACAGGAGGGGGCTATGGCTACACCTTC.